There are a few counts of the clone carrying this T cell receptor (beta chain). Antigen: not known. From blood, 250-500 ng of genomic DNA served as TRB template. The source of the sample is a study of T and B cells in COVID-19 patients. Multiplex PCR with BIOMED2 TRB-A/B primer pools amplified TRB rearrangements. In TCRdb, the multiplex PCR reads were re-called with MiXCR into one record per CDR3 protein. The repertoire holds about 2,500 distinct CDR3 sequences, 20% to 25% seen once, with approximately 63% in the top ten. Broader study findings: Patients with COVID-19 reportedly showed strongly skewed T cell receptor beta variable and joining gene usage.

Trimming took off 7 bases at V and 2 bases at J, with 14 bases between the two ends. CDR3 size: 14 residues. CDR1 ENHRY and CDR2 SYGVKD come from the germline V gene. The sample taken for sequencing was blood. The chain combines TRBV10-3 with TRBJ1-2; D may be TRBD1 (5 bases). The TCR sequence derives from a human donor with active COVID-19. Here the CDR3 reads CAIMGRGDNYGYTF. The CDR3 nucleotides are TGTGCCATCATGGGCAGAGGGGACAACTATGGCTACACCTTC.